Presented here are 10 T cell receptor beta chains from one specimen sequenced in a study of T cell responses to AZD1222 COVID-19 vaccine. This table comes from immunoSEQ multiplex PCR, and its TCRdb copy is limited to in-frame clones, with some not included. The data show tens of thousands of clones, 90% seen once. The sequences come from peripheral blood, collected on day 0 of AZD1222 vaccination. These receptors all stem from an adult in good health.

There are many counts of this clone. The same CDR3 also results from other DNA sequences found in this sample. The chain employs TRBV27 and TRBJ1-6, with D perhaps matching TRBD1 (6 bases). Germline loops: CDR1 MNHEY, CDR2 SMNVEV (reference sequence). There are 15 residues in the CDR3. V dropped 0 bases and J dropped 7 bases, with 10 bases sitting between them. This chain's CDR3 is CASSLSGAGNSPLHF. In DNA, the CDR3 is TGTGCCAGCAGTTTATCGGGGGCGGGCAATTCACCCCTCCACTTT.

This rearrangement joins TRBV7-9 to TRBJ2-3; TRBD1 agrees at 9 bases. V lost 5 bases to trimming and J lost 3 bases; unmatched junction nucleotides: 9. The germline gives CDR1 SEHNR, CDR2 FQNEAQ (reference sequence). The CDR3 has 16 amino acids. CDR3 sequence reads: CASSTRTGDYTDTQYF. CDR3 DNA sequence: TGTGCCAGCAGCACCAGGACAGGGGACTATACAGATACGCAGTATTTT.

This chain connects TRBV10-3 to TRBJ1-1, with 7 nucleotides matching TRBD1. This CDR3 has 16 amino acids. Germline V gene lookup returns CDR1 ENHRY and CDR2 SYGVKD. After removal of 5 bases from V and 0 bases from J, the junction contained 9 bases not matched to a gene. CDR3 bases: TGTGCCATCAGTAGCAACAGGGGTGGAATGAACACTGAAGCTTTCTTT. Translating gives CAISSNRGGMNTEAFF.

The table lists this clone with a count of one. The chain recombines TRBV11-3 with TRBJ2-7; D gene ambiguous. Trimming removed 1 base from V and 0 bases from J, with 4 bases in between. The CDR3 sequence is 13 residues long. CDR1 and CDR2 (germline): SGHNT, YENEEA. CDR3 coding DNA: TGTGCCAGCAGCTTAGGGAGCTCCTACGAGCAGTACTTC. It codes for CASSLGSSYEQYF.

This chain uses TRBV7-9 with TRBJ2-7; possibly TRBD1 for D (5 bases). The V end was cut by 0 bases, the J end by 0 bases, with 12 bases between. This CDR3 spans 16 amino acids. In germline, CDR1 is SEHNR, CDR2 FQNEAQ (reference sequence). This CDR3 is CASSLAGPQVSYEQYF. In DNA, the CDR3 is TGTGCCAGCAGCTTAGCGGGGCCTCAAGTCTCCTACGAGCAGTACTTC.

This chain links TRBV4-1 with TRBJ1-1, with no clear D. This CDR3 contains 14 residues. Germline assignment: CDR1 MGHRA and CDR2 YSYEKL. The V and J ends lost 3 bases and 7 bases respectively, with 15 bases between them. CDR3 bases: TGCGCCAGCAGCCAGGGTGCAGTGGAGTTTGAAGCTTTCTTT. Translated: CASSQGAVEFEAFF.

The CDR3 DNA is TGTGCCAGCAGCTTAGGCTCGCGGTCCTATGGCTACACCTTC. Its translation is CASSLGSRSYGYTF. V gene TRBV7-2 combines with J gene TRBJ1-2; D gene unclear. Trimming took 1 base from V and 4 from J, leaving 10 bases between them. The CDR3 length is 14 residues. Germline V gene data show CDR1 as SGHTA and CDR2 as FQGNSA.

This chain uses TRBV4-3 with TRBJ1-1; D not certain. V lost 4 bases to trimming and J lost 1 base, with 10 bases between them. From germline, CDR1 is LGHNA and CDR2 YSLEER. The CDR3 spans 14 residues. DNA of the CDR3: TGCGCCAGCAGCCTACGAGACGGGAACACTGAAGCTTTCTTT. Translating it yields CASSLRDGNTEAFF.

This clone was seen a handful of times. The chain has TRBV19 and TRBJ1-2; D gene uncertain. The CDR3 has 16 residues. The V gene lost 7 bases and the J gene lost 6 bases, with 24 bases spanning the gap. Germline assignment: CDR1 LNHDA and CDR2 SQIVND (reference sequence). As DNA, the CDR3 is TGTGCCAGTACTCCACAAAGACCGGGTTATCTGCATGGCTACACCTTC. Amino acid sequence: CASTPQRPGYLHGYTF.

The CDR3 protein is CASSLRDRAAGGNTIYF. CDR3 sequence (DNA): TGTGCCAGCAGCTTACGAGACAGGGCTGCGGGAGGAAACACCATATATTTT. The chain employs TRBV13 and TRBJ1-3; TRBD1 agrees at 7 bases. V lost 2 bases, J lost 4 bases, and 11 bases stayed unmatched. The CDR3 has 17 residues. Germline V lookup: CDR1 PRHDT, CDR2 FYEKMQ (reference sequence).